What follows is one T cell receptor beta chain and its context. This clone was seen a few times. Its specific antigen is unknown. The sample holds no much larger clone one base away, and base qualities are not on file. These data are taken from a study of blood T cell repertoires in COVID-19 (dated by TCRdb to between 2020 and 2021). Background for the entire study: Samples from collaborators originated in the United States, Italy and Spain and spanned both the acute and convalescent phases of COVID-19. Where available, HLA class I and class II types were taken from metadata supplied by the sample provider and were not determined by assay-based typing. The dataset comprised deeply sampled blood TCRbeta repertoires from subjects exposed to, actively infected with, or recovered from COVID-19. The material from the prospective study consisted of cDNA or gDNA derived from T cells, B-cell-depleted T cells, or PBMCs. The samples were drawn from the first 160 participants of the ongoing ImmuneRACE study and from 950 to 1,500 subjects provided by 6 global collaborators. A freely available public database, intended as a resource for researchers studying the immune response to SARS-CoV-2, is where the repertoires were released. A de-identified subject ID, COVID-19 status, age in years and sex were almost always included in the sample metadata.

Participants in the prospective study were aged roughly 18 to 89 years, lived in about two dozen United States geographic areas, and enrolled through a virtual design. In the prospective study, cohorts were assigned on the basis of participant-reported clinical history obtained from a screening survey and a study questionnaire. Each participant in the prospective study had whole blood, serum and a nasopharyngeal or oropharyngeal swab collected by mobile phlebotomists. Additional blood draws and questionnaires over an approximately 2-month period could optionally be provided by prospective study participants. Prospective study blood samples were shipped either frozen or at room temperature before DNA extraction. Trimming takes 3 bases off V and 8 bases off J; junction bases not matched to a gene: 3. From cysteine to phenylalanine, the CDR3 is 13 amino acids long. This entry keeps only the CDR3 DNA: 39 bases, framed from base 1. As encoded in the germline V gene, CDR1 is MGHRA while CDR2 is YSYEKL.

TCRbeta CDR3 regions were amplified from genomic DNA by means of the immunoSEQ Assay, a bias-controlled multiplex PCR. The authors' pipeline ran thus. The number of nucleated cells in each sample was estimated by amplification of reference gene primers within the assay. To quantify the absolute abundance of each unique TCRbeta CDR3 rearrangement, sequence reads were collapsed and filtered. For each sample, productive Simpson clonality was calculated as the square root of Simpson's diversity index across productive rearrangements. TCRdb's version of the immuneACCESS table is confined to in-frame rearrangements and falls short of the full clone set. An unresolved V gene accounts for under half of the shortfall where checked; the remainder is of unknown origin. The V and J calls and clone size come from that table; D and trimming were worked out from the DNA. The sample table records 300,000 to 500,000 clones; 88% of these occur just once. The top ten clones comprise more than 2% of the sample.

Study-wide findings and limitations: How much clinical and demographic metadata was included differed by source and by participant, and the metadata was provided uncurated.

The specimen sequenced was PBMCs or T cells enriched from blood (not recorded which). The TCR originated in a woman in her thirties or forties with acute COVID-19. The chain is assembled from TRBV4-1 and TRBJ1-4; the central 7 bases match TRBD1. The DNA is as follows: TGCGCCAGCAGCCATACAGGGGAGGAAAAACTGTTTTTT. Its translation is CASSHTGEEKLFF.